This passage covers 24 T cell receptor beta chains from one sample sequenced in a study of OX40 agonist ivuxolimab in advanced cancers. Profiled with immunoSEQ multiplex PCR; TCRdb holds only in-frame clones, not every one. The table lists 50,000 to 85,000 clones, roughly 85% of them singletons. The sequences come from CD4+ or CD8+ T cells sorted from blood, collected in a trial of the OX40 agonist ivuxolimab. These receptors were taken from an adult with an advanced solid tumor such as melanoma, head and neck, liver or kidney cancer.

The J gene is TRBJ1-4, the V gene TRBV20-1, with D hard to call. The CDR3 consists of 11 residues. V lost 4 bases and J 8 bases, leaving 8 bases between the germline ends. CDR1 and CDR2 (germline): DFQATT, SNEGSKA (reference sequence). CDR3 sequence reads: CSAKSGEKLFF. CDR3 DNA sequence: TGCAGTGCTAAGAGCGGCGAAAAACTGTTTTTT.

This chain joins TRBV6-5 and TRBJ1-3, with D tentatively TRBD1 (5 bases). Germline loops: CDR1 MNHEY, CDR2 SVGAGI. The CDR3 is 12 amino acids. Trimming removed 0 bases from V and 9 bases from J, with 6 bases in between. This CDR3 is CASSYSGTTIYF. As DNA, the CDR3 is TGTGCCAGCAGTTACTCCGGGACCACCATATATTTT.

The CDR3 spells CASSSQGGFTDTQYF. In nucleotides, the CDR3 is TGTGCCAGCAGTTCTCAGGGGGGGTTCACAGATACGCAGTATTTT. The rearrangement joins TRBV6-6 to TRBJ2-3; D tentatively reads TRBD1 or TRBD2 (7 bases each). Per germline, CDR1 MNHNY and CDR2 SVGAGI (reference sequence). Trimming shortened V by 4 bases and J by 2 bases, and 13 bases separated the two germline ends. The length of the CDR3 is 15 residues.

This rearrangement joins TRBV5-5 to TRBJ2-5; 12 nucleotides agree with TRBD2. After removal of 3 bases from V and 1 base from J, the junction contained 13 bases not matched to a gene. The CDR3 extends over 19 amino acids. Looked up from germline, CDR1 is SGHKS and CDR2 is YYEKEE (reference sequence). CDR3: CASSWISLGLAGSQETQYF. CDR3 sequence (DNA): TGTGCCAGCAGCTGGATATCCCTAGGACTAGCGGGGAGCCAAGAGACCCAGTACTTC.

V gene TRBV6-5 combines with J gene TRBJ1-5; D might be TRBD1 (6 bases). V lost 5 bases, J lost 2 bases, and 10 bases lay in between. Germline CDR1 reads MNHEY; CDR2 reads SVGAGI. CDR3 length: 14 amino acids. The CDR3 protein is CASSDNRGNQPQHF. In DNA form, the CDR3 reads TGTGCCAGCAGTGATAACAGGGGCAATCAGCCCCAGCATTTT.

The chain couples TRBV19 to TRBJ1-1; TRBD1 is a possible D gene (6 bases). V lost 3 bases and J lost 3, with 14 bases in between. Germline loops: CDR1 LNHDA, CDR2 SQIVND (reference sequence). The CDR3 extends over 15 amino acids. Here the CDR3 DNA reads TGTGCCAGTAGTATCTTTGGACAGTGGGACACTGAAGCTTTCTTT. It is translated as CASSIFGQWDTEAFF.

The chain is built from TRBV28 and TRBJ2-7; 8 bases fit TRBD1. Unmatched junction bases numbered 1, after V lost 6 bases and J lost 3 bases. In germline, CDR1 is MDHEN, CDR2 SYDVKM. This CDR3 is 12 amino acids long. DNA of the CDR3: TGTGCCAGCAGGACAGGGGTCTACGAGCAGTACTTC. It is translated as CASRTGVYEQYF. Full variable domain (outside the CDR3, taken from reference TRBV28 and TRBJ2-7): DVKVTQSSRYLVKRTGEKVFLECVQDMDHENMFWYRQDPGLGLRLIYFSYDVKMKEKGDIPEGYSVSREKKERFSLILESASTNQTSMYLCASRTGVYEQYFGPGTRLTVT.

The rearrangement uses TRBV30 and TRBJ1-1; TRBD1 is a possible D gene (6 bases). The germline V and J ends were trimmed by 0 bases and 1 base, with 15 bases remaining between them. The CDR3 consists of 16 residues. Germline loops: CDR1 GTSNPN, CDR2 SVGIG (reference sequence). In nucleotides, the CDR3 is TGTGCCTGGAGTGTGGGAGGGGGGGGAACGAACACTGAAGCTTTCTTT. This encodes CAWSVGGGGTNTEAFF.

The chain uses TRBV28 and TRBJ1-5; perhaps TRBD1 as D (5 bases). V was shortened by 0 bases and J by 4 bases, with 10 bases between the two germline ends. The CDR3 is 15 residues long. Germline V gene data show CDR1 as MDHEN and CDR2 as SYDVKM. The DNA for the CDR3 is TGTGCCAGCAGTTTATGGGGGCAGGAGAATCAGCCCCAGCATTTT. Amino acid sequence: CASSLWGQENQPQHF.

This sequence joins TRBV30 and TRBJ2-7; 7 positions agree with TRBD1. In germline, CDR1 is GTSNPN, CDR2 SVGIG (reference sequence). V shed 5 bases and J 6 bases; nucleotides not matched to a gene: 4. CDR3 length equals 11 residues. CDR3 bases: TGTGCCTGGGGCACAGGGGTCGAGCAGTACTTC. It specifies CAWGTGVEQYF. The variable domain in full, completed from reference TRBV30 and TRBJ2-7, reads SQTIHQWPATLVQPVGSPLSLECTVEGTSNPNLYWYRQAAGRGLQLLFYSVGIGQISSEVPQNLSASRPQDRQFILSSKKLLLSDSGFYLCAWGTGVEQYFGPGTRLTVT.

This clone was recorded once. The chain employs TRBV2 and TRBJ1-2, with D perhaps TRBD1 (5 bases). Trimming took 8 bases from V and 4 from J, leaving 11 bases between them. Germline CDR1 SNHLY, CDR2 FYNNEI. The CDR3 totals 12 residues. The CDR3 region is CASGGESYGYTF. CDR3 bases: TGTGCCAGCGGGGGAGAGAGCTATGGCTACACCTTC. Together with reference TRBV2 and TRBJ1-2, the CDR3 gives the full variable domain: EPEVTQTPSHQVTQMGQEVILRCVPISNHLYFYWYRQILGQKVEFLVSFYNNEISEKSEIFDDQFSVERPDGSNFTLKIRSTKLEDSAMYFCASGGESYGYTFGSGTRLTVV.

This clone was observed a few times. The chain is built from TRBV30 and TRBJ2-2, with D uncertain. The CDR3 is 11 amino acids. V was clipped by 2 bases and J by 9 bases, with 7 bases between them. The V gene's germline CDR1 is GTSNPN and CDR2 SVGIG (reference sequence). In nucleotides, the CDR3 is TGTGCCTGGAGTCCTACTAGGGAGCTGTTTTTT. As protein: CAWSPTRELFF.

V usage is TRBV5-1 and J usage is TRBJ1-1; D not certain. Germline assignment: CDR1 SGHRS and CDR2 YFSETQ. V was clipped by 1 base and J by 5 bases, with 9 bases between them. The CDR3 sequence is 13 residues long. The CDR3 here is CASSLTVKTEAFF. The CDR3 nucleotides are TGCGCCAGCAGCTTGACAGTTAAGACTGAAGCTTTCTTT.

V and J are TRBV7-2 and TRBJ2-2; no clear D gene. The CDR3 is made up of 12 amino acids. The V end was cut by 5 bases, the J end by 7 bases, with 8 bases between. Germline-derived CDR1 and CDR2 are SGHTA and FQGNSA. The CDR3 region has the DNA TGTGCCAGCAGCCCCCAGCTCGGGGAGCTGTTTTTT. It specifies CASSPQLGELFF.

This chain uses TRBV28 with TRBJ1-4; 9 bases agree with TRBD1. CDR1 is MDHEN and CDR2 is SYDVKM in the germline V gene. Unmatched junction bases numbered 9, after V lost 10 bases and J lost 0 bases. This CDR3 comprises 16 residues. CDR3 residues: CATGGQGLATNEKLFF. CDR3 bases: TGTGCCACCGGGGGACAGGGATTGGCAACTAATGAAAAACTGTTTTTT.

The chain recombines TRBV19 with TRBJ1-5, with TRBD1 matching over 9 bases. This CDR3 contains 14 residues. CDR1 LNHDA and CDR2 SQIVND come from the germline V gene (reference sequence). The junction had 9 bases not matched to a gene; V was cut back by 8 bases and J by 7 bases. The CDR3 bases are TGTGCCAGTCGACGGGACAGGGTCAACCAGCCCCAGCATTTT. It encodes CASRRDRVNQPQHF.

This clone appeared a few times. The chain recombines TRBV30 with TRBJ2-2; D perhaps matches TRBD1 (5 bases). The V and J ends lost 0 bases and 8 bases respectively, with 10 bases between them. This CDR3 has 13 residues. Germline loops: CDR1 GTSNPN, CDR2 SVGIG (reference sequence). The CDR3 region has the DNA TGTGCCTGGAGTGTAGGAAGGGGAGGGGAGCTGTTTTTT. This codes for CAWSVGRGGELFF.

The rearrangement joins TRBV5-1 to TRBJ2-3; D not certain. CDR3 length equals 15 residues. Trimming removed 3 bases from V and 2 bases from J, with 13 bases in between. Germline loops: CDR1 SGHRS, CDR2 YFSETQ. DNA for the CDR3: TGCGCCAGCAGCTCTCGGACGGCGCACACAGATACGCAGTATTTT. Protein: CASSSRTAHTDTQYF.

The CDR3 nucleotides read TGTGCCAGCAGGGCCGGGGGGGAGGGCCCAGCTTTCTTT. Protein product: CASRAGGEGPAFF. The gene calls are TRBV2 and TRBJ1-1, with D possibly being TRBD1 (5 bases). Germline lookup yields CDR1 SNHLY and CDR2 FYNNEI. CDR3 length: 13 amino acids. Between the trimmed V and J ends, which lost 6 bases and 10 bases, there was a span of 18 bases.

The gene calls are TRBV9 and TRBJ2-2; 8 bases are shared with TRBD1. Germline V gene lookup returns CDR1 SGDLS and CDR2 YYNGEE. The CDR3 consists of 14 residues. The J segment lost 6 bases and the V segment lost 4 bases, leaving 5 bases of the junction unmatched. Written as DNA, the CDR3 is TGTGCCAGCAGCACTCAGACAGGGGCCGGGGAGCTGTTTTTT. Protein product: CASSTQTGAGELFF.

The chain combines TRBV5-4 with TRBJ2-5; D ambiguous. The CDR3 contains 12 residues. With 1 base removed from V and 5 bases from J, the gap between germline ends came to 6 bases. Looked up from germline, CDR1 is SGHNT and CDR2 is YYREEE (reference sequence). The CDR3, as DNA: TGTGCCAGCAGCTTGAGCTTGGAGACCCAGTACTTC. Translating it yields CASSLSLETQYF.

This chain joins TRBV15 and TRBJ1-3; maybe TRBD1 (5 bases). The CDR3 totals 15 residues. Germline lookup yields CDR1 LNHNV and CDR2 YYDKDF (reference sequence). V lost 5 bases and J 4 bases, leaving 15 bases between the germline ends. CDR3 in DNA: TGTGCCACCAGCCGGAGGGCAGGGAAAGGAAACACCATATATTTT. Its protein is CATSRRAGKGNTIYF. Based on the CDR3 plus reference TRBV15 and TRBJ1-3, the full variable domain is DAMVIQNPRYQVTQFGKPVTLSCSQTLNHNVMYWYQQKSSQAPKLLFHYYDKDFNNEADTPDNFQSRRPNTSFCFLDIRSPGLGDTAMYLCATSRRAGKGNTIYFGEGSWLTVV.

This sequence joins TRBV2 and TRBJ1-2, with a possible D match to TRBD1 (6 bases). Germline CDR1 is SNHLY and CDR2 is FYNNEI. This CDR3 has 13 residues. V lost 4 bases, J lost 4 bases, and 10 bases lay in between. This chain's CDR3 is CASSGQGPYGYTF. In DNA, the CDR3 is TGTGCCAGCAGTGGTCAGGGGCCCTATGGCTACACCTTC.

CDR3 bases: TGTGCCAGCAGTGCTATTGGGACAGCTAATGAAAAACTGTTTTTT. Protein: CASSAIGTANEKLFF. The chain combines TRBV25-1 with TRBJ1-4; 7 positions agree with TRBD1. CDR3 length equals 15 residues. Trimming cost V 4 bases and J 3 bases; bases outside gene matches: 5. CDR1 is MGHDK and CDR2 is SYGVNS in the germline V gene.